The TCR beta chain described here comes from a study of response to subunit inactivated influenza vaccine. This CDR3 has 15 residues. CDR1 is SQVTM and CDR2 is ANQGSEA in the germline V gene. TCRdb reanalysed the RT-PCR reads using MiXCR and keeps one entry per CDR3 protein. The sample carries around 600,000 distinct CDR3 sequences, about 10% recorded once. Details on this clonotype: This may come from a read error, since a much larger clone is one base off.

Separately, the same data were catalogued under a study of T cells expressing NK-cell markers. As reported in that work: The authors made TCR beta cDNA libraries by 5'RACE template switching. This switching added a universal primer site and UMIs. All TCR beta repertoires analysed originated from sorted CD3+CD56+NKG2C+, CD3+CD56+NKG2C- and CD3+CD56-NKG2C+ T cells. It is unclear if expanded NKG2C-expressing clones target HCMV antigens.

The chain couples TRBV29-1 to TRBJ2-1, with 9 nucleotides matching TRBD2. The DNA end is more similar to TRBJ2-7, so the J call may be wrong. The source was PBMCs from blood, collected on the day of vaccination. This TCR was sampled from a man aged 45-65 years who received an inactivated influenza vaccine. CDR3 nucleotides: TGCAGCGTTGACGTCTTGGTAGCGGGAGTAAATGAGCAGTACTTC. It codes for CSVDVLVAGVNEQYF.